These 25 T cell receptor beta chains were sequenced from one sample in a study of cytomegalovirus exposure and HLA in healthy donors. Sequenced by immunoSEQ multiplex PCR; TCRdb stores in-frame clones only, minus some. The sample includes under 250,000 clones, around 86% of them seen just once. The specimen was PBMCs. These receptors were obtained from a woman aged 18-30 years in good health and CMV-seropositive.

V gene TRBV7-8 combines with J gene TRBJ2-1; unclear D gene. This CDR3 spans 18 amino acids. Trimming pared 3 bases from V and 2 bases from J, leaving 20 bases between. Germline CDR1 and CDR2: SGHVS and FQNEAQ. The CDR3 DNA sequence: TGTGCCAGCAGCTTTAGCAGCAAAAAACCTAAGGCCTACAATGAGCAGTTCTTC. This translates into CASSFSSKKPKAYNEQFF.

Here the CDR3 DNA reads TGTGCCAGCAGTTGGCAGGGGGCAGAGACTGAAGCTTTCTTT. Its translation is CASSWQGAETEAFF. This chain links TRBV6-5 with TRBJ1-1, with 8 bases matching TRBD1. The CDR3 has 14 residues. Looked up from germline, CDR1 is MNHEY and CDR2 is SVGAGI. The junction had 6 bases not matched to a gene; V was cut back by 4 bases and J by 5 bases.

V and J are TRBV19 and TRBJ2-1, with 7 bases matching TRBD1. The ends lost 4 bases at V and 8 bases at J; junction bases unmatched: 5. The CDR3 totals 13 residues. Per germline, CDR1 LNHDA and CDR2 SQIVND (reference sequence). CDR3 in amino acids: CASSTGQLYEQFF. DNA for the CDR3: TGTGCCAGTAGTACGGGACAGCTGTATGAGCAGTTCTTC.

The chain is built from TRBV5-1 and TRBJ1-1; D gene ambiguous. Germline CDR1 reads SGHRS; CDR2 reads YFSETQ. The CDR3 covers 13 residues. V was cut by 5 bases and J by 5 bases, with 13 bases left in between. CDR3 DNA sequence: TGCGCCAGCAGTCAGACCTTGAGGACTGAAGCTTTCTTT. It yields the protein CASSQTLRTEAFF.

The chain links TRBV7-9 to TRBJ2-3; no definite D call. Looked up from germline, CDR1 is SEHNR and CDR2 is FQNEAQ (reference sequence). This CDR3 is 15 amino acids long. The V gene lost 1 base and the J gene lost 1 base, with 9 bases spanning the gap. The CDR3 spells CASSLGPEGTDTQYF. DNA for the CDR3: TGTGCCAGCAGCTTAGGGCCCGAGGGCACAGATACGCAGTATTTT.

This chain connects TRBV27 to TRBJ2-3; 10 positions match TRBD2. The CDR3 spans 18 residues. J was trimmed by 0 bases and V by 5 bases; bases with no gene match: 11. Germline assignment: CDR1 MNHEY and CDR2 SMNVEV (reference sequence). CDR3 nucleotide sequence: TGTGCCAGCAGTCCTATCCCGGGACTAGCGTTTAGCACAGATACGCAGTATTTT. This translates into CASSPIPGLAFSTDTQYF.

This CDR3 is CASSFGTGNFLNYEQYF. For the CDR3, the DNA is TGTGCCAGCAGCTTCGGGACAGGGAATTTCTTAAACTACGAGCAGTACTTC. V and J are TRBV5-6 and TRBJ2-7; 9 bases match TRBD1. This CDR3 has 17 amino acids. Looked up from germline, CDR1 is SGHDT and CDR2 is YYEEEE. Germline trimming cut 2 bases from V and 3 bases from J; bases unmatched to any gene: 12. The complete variable domain, with remaining parts taken from reference TRBV5-6 and TRBJ2-7, reads DAGVTQSPTHLIKTRGQQVTLRCSPKSGHDTVSWYQQALGQGPQFIFQYYEEEERQRGNFPDRFSGHQFPNYSSELNVNALLLGDSALYLCASSFGTGNFLNYEQYFGPGTRLTVT.

The chain couples TRBV2 to TRBJ1-5; no firm D call. There are 14 residues in the CDR3. Germline loops: CDR1 SNHLY, CDR2 FYNNEI. V dropped 3 bases and J dropped 5 bases, with 11 bases sitting between them. CDR3 coding DNA: TGTGCCAGCAGTGATAGGCGGGGAGATCAGCCCCAGCATTTT. This sequence encodes CASSDRRGDQPQHF.

The chain employs TRBV6-6 and TRBJ2-1; a possible D gene is TRBD2 (7 bases). With 4 bases removed from V and 6 bases from J, the gap between germline ends came to 16 bases. Looked up from germline, CDR1 is MNHNY and CDR2 is SVGAGI (reference sequence). The CDR3 covers 15 residues. The CDR3 sequence is CASSSTGGRGNEQFF. CDR3 nucleotide sequence: TGTGCCAGCAGTTCCACGGGGGGCCGGGGCAATGAGCAGTTCTTC.

The CDR3 DNA is TGTGCCAGCAGCTTGGCTAGCGGGTTACTGGATACGCAGTATTTT. It is translated as CASSLASGLLDTQYF. The rearrangement links TRBV5-4 to TRBJ2-3; the match to TRBD2 covers 8 bases. This CDR3 has 15 amino acids. V lost 0 bases to trimming and J lost 6 bases; unmatched junction nucleotides: 6. Germline CDR1 reads SGHNT; CDR2 reads YYREEE (reference sequence).

The chain recombines TRBV6-5 with TRBJ1-2; TRBD1 aligns across 9 bases. From germline, CDR1 is MNHEY and CDR2 SVGAGI. CDR3 length: 13 amino acids. V lost 5 bases and J lost 7; bases outside the gene matches: 5. CDR3 loop: CASSKGTGLGYTF. CDR3 DNA: TGTGCCAGCAGTAAAGGGACAGGGCTTGGCTACACCTTC.

The chain employs TRBV18 and TRBJ2-1; 10 nucleotides line up with TRBD2. Looked up from germline, CDR1 is KGHSH and CDR2 is LQKENI. J was trimmed by 7 bases and V by 0 bases; bases with no gene match: 6. The CDR3 consists of 16 residues. The CDR3 sequence: CASSPPMVAGGNEQFF. In nucleotides, the CDR3 is TGTGCCAGCTCACCACCGATGGTAGCGGGAGGTAATGAGCAGTTCTTC.

The chain combines TRBV30 with TRBJ1-1, with D possibly matching TRBD1 (6 bases). The CDR3 extends over 13 amino acids. CDR1 and CDR2 from the germline V gene are GTSNPN and SVGIG (reference sequence). Trimming cost V 4 bases and J 3 bases, with 12 bases left between them. CDR3 in amino acids: CAWTRTEYTEAFF. CDR3 coding DNA: TGTGCCTGGACCCGGACAGAATACACTGAAGCTTTCTTT.

V usage is TRBV10-3 and J usage is TRBJ2-1; the match to TRBD2 covers 7 bases. The CDR3 consists of 15 residues. Trimming at V came to 3 bases and at J to 5 bases, leaving 7 bases not matched to a gene. Germline assignment: CDR1 ENHRY and CDR2 SYGVKD. CDR3 sequence reads: CAISDRLAENNEQFF. In nucleotides, the CDR3 is TGTGCCATCAGTGATCGACTAGCAGAAAACAATGAGCAGTTCTTC.

The chain is built from TRBV6-5 and TRBJ1-3; D may be TRBD1 (6 bases). Germline-derived CDR1 and CDR2 are MNHEY and SVGAGI. The CDR3 sequence is 15 residues long. V was shortened by 4 bases and J by 4 bases, with 14 bases between the two germline ends. The CDR3 spells CASSSRGASGNTIYF. In nucleotides, the CDR3 is TGTGCCAGCAGTTCTCGGGGGGCATCGGGAAACACCATATATTTT.

This clone came up once. The chain combines TRBV5-6 with TRBJ2-7, with 14 bases that match TRBD2. Trimming took 3 bases from V and 2 from J; bases not matched to a gene: 1. The CDR3 is made up of 15 amino acids. The germline gives CDR1 SGHDT, CDR2 YYEEEE. CDR3 in amino acids: CASSWGLAGAYEQYF. The CDR3 DNA sequence: TGTGCCAGCAGCTGGGGACTAGCGGGAGCCTACGAGCAGTACTTC.

The chain links TRBV7-9 to TRBJ1-2; possibly TRBD1 for D (5 bases). V lost 6 bases, J lost 1 base, and 15 bases lay in between. The CDR3 sequence is 15 residues long. In germline, CDR1 is SEHNR, CDR2 FQNEAQ (reference sequence). The CDR3 spells CASRPVRADNYGYTF. The CDR3 DNA reads as TGTGCCAGCAGGCCGGTCAGGGCGGATAACTATGGCTACACCTTC. Full variable domain (outside the CDR3, taken from reference TRBV7-9 and TRBJ1-2): DTGVSQNPRHKITKRGQNVTFRCDPISEHNRLYWYRQTLGQGPEFLTYFQNEAQLEKSRLLSDRFSAERPKGSFSTLEIQRTEQGDSAMYLCASRPVRADNYGYTFGSGTRLTVV.

The chain couples TRBV5-1 to TRBJ2-7; no definite D call. Trimming shortened V by 2 bases and J by 0 bases, and 9 bases separated the two germline ends. Germline CDR1 and CDR2: SGHRS and YFSETQ. CDR3 length: 14 residues. The CDR3 reads CASSFRVNSYEQYF. For the CDR3, the DNA is TGCGCCAGCAGCTTCCGGGTCAACTCCTACGAGCAGTACTTC. The entire variable domain, with the rest obtained from reference TRBV5-1 and TRBJ2-7, is as follows: KAGVTQTPRYLIKTRGQQVTLSCSPISGHRSVSWYQQTPGQGLQFLFEYFSETQRNKGNFPGRFSGRQFSNSRSEMNVSTLELGDSALYLCASSFRVNSYEQYFGPGTRLTVT.

V is TRBV28 and J is TRBJ2-5, with TRBD1 matching 9 bases. J gave up 5 bases and V 5 bases, and 3 bases lay outside the gene matches. The CDR3 totals 13 residues. Germline CDR1 is MDHEN and CDR2 is SYDVKM. The CDR3 sequence: CASSPDRGETQYF. In nucleotides, the CDR3 is TGTGCCAGCAGTCCTGACAGGGGGGAGACCCAGTACTTC.

The V and J genes are TRBV27 and TRBJ2-1, with D perhaps matching TRBD1 (6 bases). The CDR3 extends over 17 amino acids. CDR1 MNHEY and CDR2 SMNVEV come from the germline V gene (reference sequence). The germline V and J ends were trimmed by 3 bases and 5 bases, with 20 bases remaining between them. The CDR3 loop is CASSFQGRAWNHNEQFF. DNA of the CDR3: TGTGCCAGCAGTTTCCAGGGGCGGGCCTGGAACCACAATGAGCAGTTCTTC.

The V call is TRBV4-1, the J call TRBJ2-7; possibly TRBD1 for D (5 bases). Germline CDR1 MGHRA, CDR2 YSYEKL. V was cut by 3 bases and J by 2 bases, with 11 bases left in between. The CDR3 is 14 amino acids. CDR3 coding DNA: TGCGCCAGCAGCCATGTGGCAGGGCCCTACGAGCAGTACTTC. Its protein product is CASSHVAGPYEQYF.

V usage is TRBV6-1 and J usage is TRBJ2-1, with 14 bases that match TRBD2. Germline-derived CDR1 and CDR2 are MNHNS and SASEGT. Trimming at V came to 8 bases and at J to 7 bases, leaving 7 bases not matched to a gene. The CDR3 runs to 15 residues. CDR3 nucleotides: TGTGCCAGCGGCTCCGGGACTAGCGGGAGTAATGAGCAGTTCTTC. Amino acids: CASGSGTSGSNEQFF.

This clone was observed a few times. The chain joins TRBV5-6 to TRBJ1-1; D not resolved. This CDR3 comprises 13 residues. From germline, CDR1 is SGHDT and CDR2 YYEEEE. V was pared by 2 bases and J by 0 bases, with 5 bases between. The CDR3 bases are TGTGCCAGCAGCTTTGAGGTGAACACTGAAGCTTTCTTT. Protein: CASSFEVNTEAFF.

This clone came up a few times. This chain connects TRBV28 to TRBJ2-7, with D possibly matching TRBD1 (5 bases). The CDR3 has 12 residues. CDR1 and CDR2 (germline): MDHEN, SYDVKM. Deletions cut 8 bases from V and 6 bases from J, with 14 bases between. CDR3 bases: TGTGCCAGCCGGGTAGGGGCTGGCGAGCAGTACTTC. Encoded protein: CASRVGAGEQYF.

Points on this clone: This sample includes further DNA sequences coding for the same CDR3. The rearrangement joins TRBV5-1 to TRBJ1-1; tentatively, D is TRBD1 (6 bases). CDR1 and CDR2 (germline): SGHRS, YFSETQ. Trimming left V 2 bases short and J 0 bases short, with 8 bases between. The CDR3 consists of 14 residues. CDR3 in DNA: TGCGCCAGCAGCTTAACAGGGTTGAACACTGAAGCTTTCTTT. Translating gives CASSLTGLNTEAFF. Looking up the rest from reference TRBV5-1 and TRBJ1-1 gives the full variable domain: KAGVTQTPRYLIKTRGQQVTLSCSPISGHRSVSWYQQTPGQGLQFLFEYFSETQRNKGNFPGRFSGRQFSNSRSEMNVSTLELGDSALYLCASSLTGLNTEAFFGQGTRLTVV.